This T cell receptor (beta chain) was obtained from a study of beta chain features in type 1 diabetes. The CDR3 has 13 amino acids. CDR1 and CDR2 (germline): MDHEN, SYDVKM. V lost 3 bases and J lost 3, with 6 bases in between. In its sample, this clone was seen a few times. The study reverse transcribed the entire isolated RNA, so it sequenced expressed TCRB transcripts. Clones were read by immunoSEQ multiplex PCR, and TCRdb kept only the in-frame ones, dropping some. This sample has some 900,000 clones, with roughly a sixth found just once. The specimen sequenced was naive CD4+ T cells from blood. The sequence came from a woman under 30 in good health. This chain uses TRBV28 with TRBJ2-1; D could derive from TRBD1 or TRBD2 (5 bases each). The CDR3 coding sequence is TGTGCCAGCAGTTTGGGGGACTACAATGAGCAGTTCTTC. It yields the protein CASSLGDYNEQFF.